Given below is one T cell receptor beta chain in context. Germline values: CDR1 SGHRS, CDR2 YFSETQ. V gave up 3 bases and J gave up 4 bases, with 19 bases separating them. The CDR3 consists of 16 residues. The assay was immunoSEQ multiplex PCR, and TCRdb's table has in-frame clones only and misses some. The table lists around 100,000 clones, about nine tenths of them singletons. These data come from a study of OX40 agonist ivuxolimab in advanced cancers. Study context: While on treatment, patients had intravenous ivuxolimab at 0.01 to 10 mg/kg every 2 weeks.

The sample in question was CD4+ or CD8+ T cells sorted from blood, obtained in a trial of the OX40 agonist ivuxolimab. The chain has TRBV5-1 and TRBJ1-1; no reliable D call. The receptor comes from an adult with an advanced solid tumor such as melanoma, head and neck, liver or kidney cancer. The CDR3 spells CASSSLPGVPRTEAFF. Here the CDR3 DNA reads TGCGCCAGCAGCTCGCTTCCCGGGGTTCCCCGCACTGAAGCTTTCTTT.